This T cell receptor beta chain was found in a study of T cell repertoires in cytomegalovirus infection. Study-level information: In the study, CMV epitopes included recently identified HLA-C-restricted and well-studied HLA-B-restricted ones. Both CMV infection and a matching HLA type were indicated by public TCR beta signatures. Broader study findings: Predominance within the ex vivo response was attributable to HLA-C-restricted CMV-specific TCR beta clonotypes. The study identified carriers of CMV plus the relevant HLA from cumulative public TCR beta family frequency.

TCRdb passed the reads through MiXCR, listing each CDR3 protein once. The sample gives around 900,000 distinct CDR3 sequences, 30% to 40% of which show up once; roughly 13% is in the top ten. Concerning this clonotype itself: Its antigen is not known.

This clonotype originated in a human donor in good health (CMV status not recorded). Some clones in this sample may be carry-over from other donors' samples. The sample in question was cultured CD8+ T cells from PBMCs, obtained from culture after CMV antigen stimulation.

The CDR3: CATSRDHQPQHF. In nucleotides, the CDR3 is TGTGCCACCAGCAGAGATCATCAGCCCCAGCATTTT. The chain joins TRBV15 to TRBJ1-5; D is undetermined. V dropped 0 bases and J dropped 5 bases, with 2 bases sitting between them. Germline V gene data show CDR1 as LNHNV and CDR2 as YYDKDF (reference sequence). This CDR3 has 12 residues.